The 22 T cell receptor beta chains reported below all come from one sample, sequenced in a study of chemoradiotherapy in HPV16-positive cancers. The data were produced by immunoSEQ multiplex PCR, yet TCRdb's version contains in-frame clones alone and is incomplete. The sample consists of approximately 2,300 clones, 78% of them appearing once. Sequencing used tumor tissue, obtained from a patient who underwent chemoradiotherapy. Every receptor here comes from a human donor with HPV-associated anogenital cancer.

This clone was seen more than once but under ten times. This chain uses TRBV11-2 with TRBJ2-3; D is unclear. Germline CDR1 SGHAT, CDR2 FQNNGV. CDR3 size: 14 residues. V lost 1 base and J lost 4, with 9 bases in between. As DNA, the CDR3 is TGTGCCAGCAGCTTAGGCCTTCGGGCAGATACGCAGTATTTT. It yields the protein CASSLGLRADTQYF.

V is TRBV5-4 and J is TRBJ2-3; D is possibly TRBD2 (7 bases). The CDR3 totals 16 residues. V lost 3 bases, J lost 0 bases, and 14 bases lay in between. CDR1 is SGHNT and CDR2 is YYREEE in the germline V gene (reference sequence). The CDR3 sequence: CASSYEGGRSTDTQYF. The CDR3 nucleotides read TGTGCCAGCAGCTACGAGGGGGGGCGAAGCACAGATACGCAGTATTTT.

The J gene is TRBJ1-4, the V gene TRBV7-2; D unclear. Germline CDR1 and CDR2: SGHTA and FQGNSA. The V gene lost 5 bases and the J gene lost 5 bases, with 9 bases spanning the gap. This CDR3 has 13 residues. In DNA form, the CDR3 reads TGTGCCAGCAGCCGGGGATCGAATGAAAAACTGTTTTTT. It specifies CASSRGSNEKLFF.

The chain combines TRBV14 with TRBJ1-2; 8 nucleotides align to TRBD1. This CDR3 is 14 amino acids long. Trimming cost V 1 base and J 4 bases; bases outside gene matches: 2. Germline V CDR1 and CDR2: SGHDN, FVKESK. The CDR3 nucleotides read TGTGCCAGCAGCCAAGTCGACAGGGGCTATGGCTACACCTTC. It encodes CASSQVDRGYGYTF.

The chain employs TRBV6-1 and TRBJ2-5; tentative D call: TRBD2 (6 bases). Germline CDR1 and CDR2: MNHNS and SASEGT. Deletions cut 3 bases from V and 5 bases from J, with 13 bases between. This CDR3 has 14 amino acids. The CDR3 here is CASSDIGGMETQYF. The DNA of the CDR3 is TGTGCCAGCAGTGATATTGGAGGGATGGAGACCCAGTACTTC.

The V call is TRBV28, the J call TRBJ1-2, with 8 nucleotides matching TRBD1. J lost 1 base, V lost 5 bases, and 6 bases had no gene match. CDR3 length equals 15 residues. Germline V lookup: CDR1 MDHEN, CDR2 SYDVKM. The CDR3 coding sequence is TGTGCCAGCAGTCCCGGACAGGGACGTAACTATGGCTACACCTTC. Protein product: CASSPGQGRNYGYTF.

This chain links TRBV29-1 with TRBJ1-1; no reliable D call. The germline gives CDR1 SQVTM, CDR2 ANQGSEA. The ends were cut back, 3 bases at V and 3 bases at J, with 5 bases in the middle. The CDR3 has 11 residues. CDR3 bases: TGCAGCGTTGAGGTTTACACTGAAGCTTTCTTT. As protein: CSVEVYTEAFF.

The chain employs TRBV4-2 and TRBJ1-1; D unclear. The CDR3 length is 13 residues. V gave up 5 bases and J gave up 1 base, with 8 bases separating them. Germline assignment: CDR1 LGHNA and CDR2 YNFKEQ. The CDR3 is CASSSLSNTEAFF. The CDR3 nucleotides read TGTGCCAGCAGCTCTCTTTCGAACACTGAAGCTTTCTTT.

V gene TRBV4-1 combines with J gene TRBJ1-5, with TRBD1 matching 7 bases. The CDR3 totals 18 residues. V was clipped by 2 bases and J by 1 base; unmatched bases: 11. Germline CDR1 MGHRA, CDR2 YSYEKL. As DNA, the CDR3 is TGCGCCAGCAGCCAATCTGACAGGGTGGGGGGAAGCAATCAGCCCCAGCATTTT. This encodes CASSQSDRVGGSNQPQHF.

This rearrangement joins TRBV4-2 to TRBJ1-1, with D uncertain. Trimming shortened V by 1 base and J by 8 bases, and 11 bases separated the two germline ends. The CDR3 covers 13 residues. Germline CDR1 is LGHNA and CDR2 is YNFKEQ. In DNA, the CDR3 is TGTGCCAGCAGCCAAGCCCCTGGGAAAGAAGCTTTCTTT. Translated, it gives CASSQAPGKEAFF.

This chain connects TRBV6-5 to TRBJ2-1; D may be TRBD2 (7 bases). V was cut by 2 bases and J by 3 bases, with 11 bases left in between. This CDR3 region has 15 residues. Per germline, CDR1 MNHEY and CDR2 SVGAGI. Here the CDR3 reads CASSYAGGLYNEQFF. In DNA, the CDR3 is TGTGCCAGCAGTTACGCCGGGGGGCTCTACAATGAGCAGTTCTTC.

CDR3 DNA sequence: TGTGCCAGCAGCTTGCGCCCGACAGTTAATTCACCCCTCCACTTT. Protein: CASSLRPTVNSPLHF. The chain combines TRBV5-5 with TRBJ1-6, with D possibly matching TRBD1 (5 bases). Germline V gene sequence: CDR1 SGHKS, CDR2 YYEKEE (reference sequence). This CDR3 spans 15 amino acids. Trimming left V 1 base short and J 6 bases short, with 11 bases between. The whole variable domain, filled in from reference TRBV5-5 and TRBJ1-6, reads DAGVTQSPTHLIKTRGQQVTLRCSPISGHKSVSWYQQVLGQGPQFIFQYYEKEERGRGNFPDRFSARQFPNYSSELNVNALLLGDSALYLCASSLRPTVNSPLHFGNGTRLTVT.

The gene calls are TRBV6-1 and TRBJ2-7; possibly TRBD2 for D (5 bases). Germline V lookup: CDR1 MNHNS, CDR2 SASEGT. The V gene lost 5 bases and the J gene lost 4 bases, with 9 bases spanning the gap. The CDR3 is 12 residues long. The CDR3 region has the DNA TGTGCCAGCAGTAAAGAGGGATACGAGCAGTACTTC. Amino acids: CASSKEGYEQYF.

The V call is TRBV5-1, the J call TRBJ2-1, with 7 bases that match TRBD2. Germline CDR1 reads SGHRS; CDR2 reads YFSETQ. The J segment lost 2 bases and the V segment lost 0 bases, leaving 2 bases of the junction unmatched. This CDR3 is built from 15 residues. CDR3 sequence: CASSLGGGAYNEQFF. The CDR3 DNA is TGCGCCAGCAGCTTGGGCGGGGGAGCCTACAATGAGCAGTTCTTC.

This clone has only a few counts. This chain links TRBV4-1 with TRBJ1-5; the D gene is possibly TRBD1 (6 bases). Germline lookup yields CDR1 MGHRA and CDR2 YSYEKL. Trimming took 3 bases from V and 7 from J, leaving 10 bases between them. This CDR3 is 13 amino acids long. The CDR3 DNA follows: TGCGCCAGCAGCCAGGGGGCTGGACAGCCCCAGCATTTT. Translation: CASSQGAGQPQHF.

V is TRBV25-1 and J is TRBJ2-7; 8 bases map to TRBD1. Germline V gene lookup returns CDR1 MGHDK and CDR2 SYGVNS. V dropped 2 bases and J dropped 6; count of bases not matched to a gene: 6. This CDR3 has 14 residues. The CDR3 DNA is TGTGCCAGCAGTGAACCATCGACAGGGGTCGAGCAGTACTTC. Translating gives CASSEPSTGVEQYF.

The chain links TRBV7-9 to TRBJ1-3; 12 nucleotides match TRBD1. Germline V gene lookup returns CDR1 SEHNR and CDR2 FQNEAQ (reference sequence). Trimming removed 6 bases from V and 0 bases from J; junction bases left unmatched: 0. CDR3 length: 15 residues. The CDR3 region is CASRGQGASGNTIYF. The CDR3 nucleotides read TGTGCCAGCAGGGGACAGGGGGCCTCTGGAAACACCATATATTTT.

The genes are TRBV29-1 and TRBJ2-7, with D perhaps TRBD1 (6 bases). The length of the CDR3 is 17 residues. The germline V and J ends were trimmed by 4 bases and 0 bases, with 22 bases remaining between them. From germline, CDR1 is SQVTM and CDR2 ANQGSEA. The CDR3 DNA follows: TGCAGCGTTGCAGGTGTGATTAGTAGGGGGAGCTCCTACGAGCAGTACTTC. Its translation is CSVAGVISRGSSYEQYF.

The rearrangement links TRBV30 to TRBJ2-2, with TRBD1 matching 9 bases. Germline V gene lookup returns CDR1 GTSNPN and CDR2 SVGIG (reference sequence). The CDR3 is made up of 14 amino acids. Trimming at V came to 5 bases and at J to 3 bases, leaving 4 bases not matched to a gene. This CDR3 reads CAWLDRGYTGELFF. CDR3 bases: TGTGCCTGGCTTGACAGGGGGTACACCGGGGAGCTGTTTTTT.

The table lists this clone with a few counts. The V gene is TRBV2, the J gene TRBJ2-1; D gene ambiguous. Between the trimmed V and J ends, which lost 5 bases and 3 bases, there was a span of 8 bases. Per germline, CDR1 SNHLY and CDR2 FYNNEI. The length of the CDR3 is 13 residues. CDR3 region: CASSREHYNEQFF. The DNA of the CDR3 is TGTGCCAGCAGTAGAGAACACTACAATGAGCAGTTCTTC.

The chain is built from TRBV2 and TRBJ1-4; D is undetermined. This CDR3 comprises 14 residues. V lost 6 bases to trimming and J lost 3 bases, with 11 bases between them. Germline V gene sequence: CDR1 SNHLY, CDR2 FYNNEI. The chain's CDR3 is CASRPLAANEKLFF. In nucleotides, the CDR3 is TGTGCCAGCAGGCCGTTGGCTGCTAATGAAAAACTGTTTTTT.

V usage is TRBV29-1 and J usage is TRBJ2-7; weak D call: TRBD1 (5 bases). The V gene's germline CDR1 is SQVTM and CDR2 ANQGSEA. The V end lost 5 bases, the J end lost 5 bases, and 13 bases lay between the germline ends. The CDR3 consists of 12 residues. CDR3 region: CSVLGLTDEQYF. The CDR3, as DNA: TGCAGCGTTCTAGGGTTGACAGACGAGCAGTACTTC.